The T cell receptor beta chain under discussion was sequenced for a study of T cell changes during pregnancy in multiple sclerosis. The data were produced by immunoSEQ multiplex PCR, yet TCRdb's version contains in-frame clones alone and is incomplete. The top ten hold 0.9% of the sample, which has 42,000 or so clones, 70% to 90% seen once. The length of the CDR3 is 15 residues. Trimming left V 1 base short and J 0 bases short, with 9 bases between. Germline lookup yields CDR1 SGHDN and CDR2 FVKESK. The sequence was collected from a female donor with multiple sclerosis, enrolled in a pregnancy study. Sample: CD4+ T cells from peripheral blood mononuclear cells, taken after pregnancy. V usage is TRBV14 and J usage is TRBJ1-2; D might be TRBD1 (6 bases). The CDR3 nucleotides are TGTGCCAGCAGCCAAGTAGGGGGAACTAACTATGGCTACACCTTC. Its translation is CASSQVGGTNYGYTF.